This TCR beta chain was captured in a study of human T cells and chemical hapten exposure. The overall study: Donors were sensitized with 2% DPC on the upper inner arm. Per-sample variation in TCR yield stemmed mainly from small pooled library volume differences. Findings and limits, study-wide: A positive correlation with patch test score was found for PT1 expanded TCR counts. Alopecia affected the donors, so their immune response may differ from healthy people's.

Time point here: pre-sensitization, week 0. Treatment in this sample: therapeutic diphenylcyclopropenone sensitization with weekly scalp DPC. To note about this clonotype: No antigen is known for it.

Germline loops: CDR1 MNHEY, CDR2 SVGEGT. The CDR3 consists of 14 residues. With 0 bases removed from V and 5 bases from J, the gap between germline ends came to 8 bases. MiXCR, applied by TCRdb to the RACE reads, yields one record per CDR3 protein. Of fewer than 200,000 distinct CDR3 sequences in the sample, under 35% were seen once. The chain links TRBV6-2 or TRBV6-3 to TRBJ2-1; D call uncertain. This sample comprised whole blood, obtained in connection with sensitization to the hapten diphenylcyclopropenone (DPC). The clonotype originates from a woman aged 25 to 39 with alopecia areata. Some clones in this sample may be carry-over from other donors' samples. The CDR3 is CASSYSDLNNEQFF. The CDR3, as DNA: TGTGCCAGCAGTTACTCCGACCTGAACAATGAGCAGTTCTTC.